This is a list of T cell receptor beta chains from one sample in a study of CD8 T cells in Susac syndrome. TCRdb fed the immunoSEQ multiplex PCR reads into MiXCR, producing one record per CDR3 protein. The data show under 200,000 distinct CDR3 sequences, 75% to 95% seen once. The sequenced material came from CD4+ T cells from PBMCs. The source is a human donor with Susac syndrome. CDR3s include the opening cysteine and the closing phenylalanine or tryptophan. D genes are given only for firm matches. Only part of the rows carry a size: once, few, many, or a class if the clone is expanded.

J gene	V gene	D gene	clone size	CDR3 DNA	CDR3 protein
TRBJ1-1	TRBV19	.	.	TGTGCCAGTAGTCAACCCCTGGTGGAAGCTTTCTTT	CASSQPLVEAFF
TRBJ2-3	TRBV5-1	TRBD2	.	TGCGCCAGCAGCCTTTCAGCGGGAAGAGATACGCAGTATTTT	CASSLSAGRDTQYF
TRBJ1-1	TRBV6-5	.	once	TGTGCCAGCAGTTACAGGGGCCCCAAGTTGAACACTGAAGCTTTCTTT	CASSYRGPKLNTEAFF
TRBJ2-1	TRBV12-3/TRBV12-4	TRBD2	.	TGTGCCAGCAGGAGGAGCAAACGGGGGGAGAGTGAGCAGTTCTTC	CASRRSKRGESEQFF
TRBJ1-2	TRBV19	.	.	TGTGCCAGTAGTATGAGTGTAATTGGGACGTTGGCCAACTATGGCTACACCTTC	CASSMSVIGTLANYGYTF
TRBJ2-1	TRBV20-1	TRBD2	.	TGCAGTGCCCAGCGGGGGGGCTCAGGTAATGAGCAGTTCTTC	CSAQRGGSGNEQFF
TRBJ1-6	TRBV11-3	.	.	TGTGCCAGCAGCTTTCCGCACTCAGTCTCCTATAATTCACCCCTCCACTTT	CASSFPHSVSYNSPLHF
TRBJ1-5	TRBV7-2	.	.	TGTGCCAGCAGCACAGCTGCGTATAGCAATCAGCCCCAGCATTTT	CASSTAAYSNQPQHF
TRBJ2-1	TRBV7-3	TRBD2	.	TGTGCCAGCAGCTTAAGACTAGCGGGTGGGGATGAGCAGTTCTTC	CASSLRLAGGDEQFF
TRBJ2-4	TRBV6-2/TRBV6-3	.	once	TGTGCCAGCAGTTACGACGGGCTAGCCAAAAACATTCAGTACTTC	CASSYDGLAKNIQYF
TRBJ2-3	TRBV28	.	.	TGTGCCAGCAATCGGAGGGGTGGCACAGATACGCAGTATTTT	CASNRRGGTDTQYF
TRBJ2-2	TRBV18	TRBD1	.	TGTGCCAGCTCACTAAACGACAGGGACACCGGGGAGCTGTTTTTT	CASSLNDRDTGELFF
TRBJ2-5	TRBV10-3	TRBD1	.	TGTGCCATCACAAGGAAGTGGGACAGTAAAGAAGAGACCCAGTACTTC	CAITRKWDSKEETQYF
TRBJ2-3	TRBV18	.	once	TGTGCCAGCTCACCCTCATCCGGGGGAAGCACAGATACGCAGTATTTT	CASSPSSGGSTDTQYF
TRBJ1-1	TRBV12-3/TRBV12-4	TRBD1	.	TGTGCCAGCAGCCGCCCTGGACAGGGGAACACTGAAGCTTTCTTT	CASSRPGQGNTEAFF
TRBJ2-6	TRBV12-3/TRBV12-4	TRBD2	.	TGTGCCAGCAGCTTTGCGGGGACGGGACTATCTGGGGCCAACGTCCTGACTTTC	CASSFAGTGLSGANVLTF
TRBJ1-5	TRBV2	.	once	TGTGCCAGCAGGAGAGAATCGCAGCCCCAGCATTTT	CASRRESQPQHF
TRBJ2-7	TRBV20-1	TRBD2	.	TGCAGTGCTAGAGGGTCGACTAGCGGGAGGATAAACGAGCAGTACTTC	CSARGSTSGRINEQYF
TRBJ2-7	TRBV3-1	.	.	TGTGCCAGCAGCCAACAGGGAGATTCCTACGAGCAGTACTTC	CASSQQGDSYEQYF
TRBJ2-7	TRBV25-1	TRBD2	.	TGTGCCAGCAGACCGAGGACTAGCGGGGGATCCTCCGAGCAGTACTTC	CASRPRTSGGSSEQYF
TRBJ2-3	TRBV19	.	.	TGTGCCAGTAGTGAGGGATCAGATACGCAGTATTTT	CASSEGSDTQYF
TRBJ2-1	TRBV14	.	.	TGTGCCAGCAGCCAAGTGGGGGCTAACTCGAATGAGCAGTTCTTC	CASSQVGANSNEQFF
TRBJ2-2	TRBV20-1	TRBD2	.	TGCAGTGCTAGAAAGCGGCTAGCGGGGGGCACCGGGGAGCTGTTTTTT	CSARKRLAGGTGELFF
TRBJ2-7	TRBV4-1	.	.	TGCGCCAGCAGCCAAGAAGAAAGGAGCTCCTACGAGCAGTACTTC	CASSQEERSSYEQYF
TRBJ1-6	TRBV6-5	.	.	TGTGCCAGCAGCCGACGGAATTCACCCCTCCACTTT	CASSRRNSPLHF
TRBJ2-7	TRBV10-3	TRBD1	.	TGTGCCATCAGCCCTGGACAGGAATCATCCTACGAGCAGTACTTC	CAISPGQESSYEQYF
TRBJ1-5	TRBV20-1	.	once	TGCAGTGCTGACGGGGGGCCTGCCAATCAGCCCCAGCATTTT	CSADGGPANQPQHF
TRBJ2-1	TRBV20-1	.	once	TGCAGTGCTAGCACCCCAAATACCTACAATGAGCAGTTCTTC	CSASTPNTYNEQFF
TRBJ2-6	TRBV19	.	.	TGTGCCAGTACCGAGGTTGGGTTTGGGGCCAACGTCCTGACTTTC	CASTEVGFGANVLTF
TRBJ1-6	TRBV6-1	.	.	TGTGCCAGCAGACTAAAGTTTGGGGGCTTAAATTCACCCCTCCACTTT	CASRLKFGGLNSPLHF
TRBJ1-1	TRBV11-3	.	.	TGTGCCAGCAGCTTAAACCCAGGGGCGAACACTGAAGCTTTCTTT	CASSLNPGANTEAFF
TRBJ1-4	TRBV15	.	.	TGTGCCACCAGCAGTAGCCCAGGTACTAATGAAAAACTGTTTTTT	CATSSSPGTNEKLFF
TRBJ2-1	TRBV7-9	TRBD1	once	TGTGCCAGCAGCTTATACGCCGACAGGGAAATGTTCTTC	CASSLYADREMFF
TRBJ2-7	TRBV7-3	.	.	TGTGCCAGCAGCTTAAGTAGTAGGGCAGAGCAGTACTTC	CASSLSSRAEQYF
TRBJ2-2	TRBV4-2	.	.	TGTGCCAGCAAACGACAGGTGAACACCGGGGAGCTGTTTTTT	CASKRQVNTGELFF
TRBJ2-7	TRBV12-3/TRBV12-4	.	.	TGTGCCAGCAGTCAGACATCGGGGGAGCAGTACTTC	CASSQTSGEQYF
TRBJ1-2	TRBV9	TRBD1	once	TGTGCCAGCAGCGAGGGACAGGGTTATGGCTACACCTTC	CASSEGQGYGYTF
TRBJ1-3	TRBV27	.	.	TGTGCCAGCAAATTCAGCGGCTCTGGAAACACCATATATTTT	CASKFSGSGNTIYF
TRBJ2-4	TRBV9	TRBD2	.	TGTGCCAGCAGCGGTTCGGGGTCTGCGAGCGGGGGGACCAAAGCGAACATTCAGTACTTC	CASSGSGSASGGTKANIQYF
TRBJ2-7	TRBV4-1	.	.	TGCGCCAGCAGCCCCGTAGGCGGGGGCAGATACGAGCAGTACTTC	CASSPVGGGRYEQYF
TRBJ2-7	TRBV15	TRBD1	.	TGTGCCACCAGTAAACCAGGGGGCGTTCTGTACGAGCAGTACTTC	CATSKPGGVLYEQYF
TRBJ2-7	TRBV20-1	TRBD1	.	TGCAGTGCTAGCGGGACAGGGGGCCTCTACGAGCAGTACTTC	CSASGTGGLYEQYF